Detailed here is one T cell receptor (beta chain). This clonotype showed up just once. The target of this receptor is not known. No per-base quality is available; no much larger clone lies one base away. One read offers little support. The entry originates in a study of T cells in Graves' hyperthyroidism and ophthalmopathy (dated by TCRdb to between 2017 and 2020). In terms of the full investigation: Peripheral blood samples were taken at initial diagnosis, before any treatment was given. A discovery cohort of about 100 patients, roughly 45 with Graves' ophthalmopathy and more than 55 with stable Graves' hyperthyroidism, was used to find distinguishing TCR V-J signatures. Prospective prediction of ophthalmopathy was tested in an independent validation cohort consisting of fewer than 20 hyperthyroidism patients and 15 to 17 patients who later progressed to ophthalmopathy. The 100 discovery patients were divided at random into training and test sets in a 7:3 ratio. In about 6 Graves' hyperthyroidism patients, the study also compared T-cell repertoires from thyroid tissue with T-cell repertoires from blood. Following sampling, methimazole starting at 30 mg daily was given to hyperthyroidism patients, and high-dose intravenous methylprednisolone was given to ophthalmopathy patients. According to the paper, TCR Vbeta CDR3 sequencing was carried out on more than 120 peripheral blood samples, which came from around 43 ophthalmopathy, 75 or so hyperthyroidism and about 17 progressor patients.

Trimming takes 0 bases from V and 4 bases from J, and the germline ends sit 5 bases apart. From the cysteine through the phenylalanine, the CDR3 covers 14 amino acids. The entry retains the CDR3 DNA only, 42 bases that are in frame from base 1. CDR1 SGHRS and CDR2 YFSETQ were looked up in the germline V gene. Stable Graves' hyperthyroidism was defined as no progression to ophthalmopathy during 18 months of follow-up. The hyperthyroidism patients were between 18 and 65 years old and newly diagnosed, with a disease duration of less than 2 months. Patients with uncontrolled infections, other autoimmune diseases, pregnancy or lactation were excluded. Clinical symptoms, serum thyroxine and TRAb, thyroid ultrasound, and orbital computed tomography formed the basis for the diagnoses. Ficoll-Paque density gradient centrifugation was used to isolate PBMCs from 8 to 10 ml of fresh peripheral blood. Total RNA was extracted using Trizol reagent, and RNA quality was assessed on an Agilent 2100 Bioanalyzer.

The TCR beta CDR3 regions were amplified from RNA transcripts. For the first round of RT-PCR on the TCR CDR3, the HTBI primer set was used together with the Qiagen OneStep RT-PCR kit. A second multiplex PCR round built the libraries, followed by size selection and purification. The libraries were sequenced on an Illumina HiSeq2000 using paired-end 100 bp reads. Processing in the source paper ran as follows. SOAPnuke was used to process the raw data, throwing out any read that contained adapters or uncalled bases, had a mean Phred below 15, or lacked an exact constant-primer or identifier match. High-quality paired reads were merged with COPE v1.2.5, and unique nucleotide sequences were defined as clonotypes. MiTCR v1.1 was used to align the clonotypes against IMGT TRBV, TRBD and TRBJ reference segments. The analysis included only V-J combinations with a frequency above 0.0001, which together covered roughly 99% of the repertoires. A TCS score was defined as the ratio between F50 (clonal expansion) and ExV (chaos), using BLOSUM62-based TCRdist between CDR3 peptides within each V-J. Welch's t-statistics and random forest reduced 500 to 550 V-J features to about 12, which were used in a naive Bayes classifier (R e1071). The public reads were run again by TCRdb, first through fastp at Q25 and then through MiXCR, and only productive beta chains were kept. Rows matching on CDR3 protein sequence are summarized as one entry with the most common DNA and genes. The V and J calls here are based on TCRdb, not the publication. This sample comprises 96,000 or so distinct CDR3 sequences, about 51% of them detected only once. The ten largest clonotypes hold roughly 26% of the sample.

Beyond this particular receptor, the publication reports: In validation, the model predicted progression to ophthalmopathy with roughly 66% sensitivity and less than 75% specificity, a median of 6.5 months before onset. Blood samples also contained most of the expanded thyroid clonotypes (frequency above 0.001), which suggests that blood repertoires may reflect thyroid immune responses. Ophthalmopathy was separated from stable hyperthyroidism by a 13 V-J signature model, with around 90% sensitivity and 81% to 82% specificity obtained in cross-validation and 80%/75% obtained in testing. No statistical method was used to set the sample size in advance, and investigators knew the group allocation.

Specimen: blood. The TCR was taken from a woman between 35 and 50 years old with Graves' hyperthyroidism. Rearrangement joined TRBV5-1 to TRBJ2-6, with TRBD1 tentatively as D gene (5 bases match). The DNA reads TGCGCCAGCAGCTTGGGACAGGGGGCCAACGTCCTGACTTTC. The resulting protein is CASSLGQGANVLTF.